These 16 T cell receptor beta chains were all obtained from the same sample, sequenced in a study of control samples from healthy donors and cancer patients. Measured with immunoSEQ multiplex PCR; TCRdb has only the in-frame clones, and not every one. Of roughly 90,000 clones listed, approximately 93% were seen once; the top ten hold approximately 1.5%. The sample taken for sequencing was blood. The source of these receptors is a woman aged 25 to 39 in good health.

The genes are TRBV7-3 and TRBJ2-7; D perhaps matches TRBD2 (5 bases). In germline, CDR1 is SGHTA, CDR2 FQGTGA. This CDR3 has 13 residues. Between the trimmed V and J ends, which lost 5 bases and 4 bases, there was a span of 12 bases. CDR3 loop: CASSPQPGYEQYF. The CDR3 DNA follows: TGTGCCAGCAGCCCCCAACCGGGGTACGAGCAGTACTTC.

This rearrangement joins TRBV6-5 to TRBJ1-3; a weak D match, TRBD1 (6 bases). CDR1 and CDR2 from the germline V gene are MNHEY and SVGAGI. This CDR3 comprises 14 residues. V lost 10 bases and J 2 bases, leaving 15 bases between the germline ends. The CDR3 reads CATHRGGTGNTIYF. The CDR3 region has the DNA TGTGCCACCCATCGTGGGGGCACTGGAAACACCATATATTTT.

The CDR3 DNA reads as TGTGCCAGCAGCTTAGATCGGCTAGCGGGGAGAACTAGCACAGATACGCAGTATTTT. Amino acids: CASSLDRLAGRTSTDTQYF. This chain uses TRBV11-2 with TRBJ2-3, with 9 bases that match TRBD2. CDR3 length: 19 amino acids. Per germline, CDR1 SGHAT and CDR2 FQNNGV. Trimming removed 0 bases from V and 0 bases from J; junction bases left unmatched: 10.

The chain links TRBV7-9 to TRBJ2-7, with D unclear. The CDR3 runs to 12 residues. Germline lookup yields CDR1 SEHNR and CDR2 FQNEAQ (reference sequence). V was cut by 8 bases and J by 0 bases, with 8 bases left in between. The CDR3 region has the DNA TGTGCCAGCGGCAGATCCTCCTACGAGCAGTACTTC. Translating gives CASGRSSYEQYF.

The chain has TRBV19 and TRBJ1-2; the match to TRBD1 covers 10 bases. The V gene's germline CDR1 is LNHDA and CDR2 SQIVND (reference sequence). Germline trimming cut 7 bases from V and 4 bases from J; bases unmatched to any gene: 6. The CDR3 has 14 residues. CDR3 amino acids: CASTQTGGAYGYTF. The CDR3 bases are TGTGCCAGTACCCAGACAGGGGGCGCCTATGGCTACACCTTC.

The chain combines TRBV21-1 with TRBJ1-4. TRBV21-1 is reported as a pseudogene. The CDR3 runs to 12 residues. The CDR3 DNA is TGTGCCAGCAGCAAGCGGAGTGAAAAACTGTTTTTT. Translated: CASSKRSEKLFF.

DNA for the CDR3: TGTGCCAGCGCGGCTGACTCTGGAAACACCATATATTTT. It codes for CASAADSGNTIYF. This chain connects TRBV2 to TRBJ1-3; D call uncertain. CDR3 size: 13 residues. Germline CDR1 and CDR2: SNHLY and FYNNEI. The V and J ends lost 8 bases and 0 bases respectively, with 8 bases between them.

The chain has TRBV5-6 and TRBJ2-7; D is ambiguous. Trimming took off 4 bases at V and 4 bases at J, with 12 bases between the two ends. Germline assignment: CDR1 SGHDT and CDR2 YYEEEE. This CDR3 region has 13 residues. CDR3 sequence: CASSPRSRYEQYF. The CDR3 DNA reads TGTGCCAGCAGCCCCCGTTCGAGATACGAGCAGTACTTC. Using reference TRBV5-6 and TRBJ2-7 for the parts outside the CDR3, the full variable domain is DAGVTQSPTHLIKTRGQQVTLRCSPKSGHDTVSWYQQALGQGPQFIFQYYEEEERQRGNFPDRFSGHQFPNYSSELNVNALLLGDSALYLCASSPRSRYEQYFGPGTRLTVT.

The CDR3 protein is CASSPLLWGVEGGYTF. DNA for the CDR3: TGTGCCAGCAGCCCCCTTCTCTGGGGGGTGGAGGGCGGCTACACCTTC. This sequence joins TRBV7-9 and TRBJ1-2; weak D call: TRBD1 (5 bases). The V gene lost 5 bases and the J gene lost 8 bases, with 24 bases spanning the gap. This CDR3 is 16 amino acids long. CDR1 and CDR2 (germline): SEHNR, FQNEAQ (reference sequence).

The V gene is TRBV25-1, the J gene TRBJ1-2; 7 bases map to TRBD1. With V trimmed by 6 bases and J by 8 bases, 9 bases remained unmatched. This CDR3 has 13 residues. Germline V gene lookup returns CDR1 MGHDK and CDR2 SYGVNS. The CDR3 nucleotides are TGTGCCAGCAGAAGAACAGGGGTGGGGGGCTACACCTTC. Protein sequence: CASRRTGVGGYTF.

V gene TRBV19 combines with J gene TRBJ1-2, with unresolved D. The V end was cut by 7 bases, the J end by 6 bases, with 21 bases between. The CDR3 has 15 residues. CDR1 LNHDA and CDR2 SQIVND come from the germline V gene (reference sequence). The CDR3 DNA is TGTGCCAGTATGAGCGAGAATGTTCGCGGAAATGGCTACACCTTC. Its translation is CASMSENVRGNGYTF.

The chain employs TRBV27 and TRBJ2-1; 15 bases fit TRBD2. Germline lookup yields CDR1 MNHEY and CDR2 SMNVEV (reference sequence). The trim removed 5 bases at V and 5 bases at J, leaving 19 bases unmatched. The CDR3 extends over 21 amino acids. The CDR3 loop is CASSLPRWTSGGAATHNEQFF. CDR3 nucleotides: TGTGCCAGCAGTCTGCCTCGCTGGACTAGCGGGGGGGCCGCGACACACAATGAGCAGTTCTTC.

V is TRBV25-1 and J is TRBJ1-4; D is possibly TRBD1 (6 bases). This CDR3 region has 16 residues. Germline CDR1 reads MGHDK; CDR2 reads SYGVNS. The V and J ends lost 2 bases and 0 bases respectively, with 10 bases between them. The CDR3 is CASSEHRQATNEKLFF. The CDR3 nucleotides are TGTGCCAGCAGTGAACACCGACAGGCAACTAATGAAAAACTGTTTTTT.

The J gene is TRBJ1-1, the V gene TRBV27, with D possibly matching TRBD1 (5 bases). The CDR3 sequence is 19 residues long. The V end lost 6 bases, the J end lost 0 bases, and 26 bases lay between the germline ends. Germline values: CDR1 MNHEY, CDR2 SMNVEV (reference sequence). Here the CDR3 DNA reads TGTGCCAGCAGCCCAGGTGGGGGGAGAGTCTTGGGGATGAACACTGAAGCTTTCTTT. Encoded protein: CASSPGGGRVLGMNTEAFF.

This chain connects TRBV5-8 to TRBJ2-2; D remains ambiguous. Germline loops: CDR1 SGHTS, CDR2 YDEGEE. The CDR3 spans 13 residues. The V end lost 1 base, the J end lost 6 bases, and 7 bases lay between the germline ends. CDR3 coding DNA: TGTGCCAGCAGCTTGTTAGGACCCGGGGAGCTGTTTTTT. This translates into CASSLLGPGELFF.

The CDR3 DNA reads TGCGCCAGCAGCTTGGCCATAGGTCGCGAGGATGAGCAGTTCTTC. Translating gives CASSLAIGREDEQFF. The rearrangement joins TRBV5-1 to TRBJ2-1; no definite D call. Germline V gene sequence: CDR1 SGHRS, CDR2 YFSETQ. With 0 bases removed from V and 8 bases from J, the gap between germline ends came to 15 bases. The CDR3 loop spans 15 amino acids.